This TCR beta chain was documented in a study of HIV-infected patients and healthy controls. Whole-study findings and limits: HLA types of the donors remained undetermined. Healthy control repertoires had roughly threefold more distinct CDR3s than untreated HIV+ repertoires, and higher Shannon diversity.

Whole blood was used without fractionation, so all unsorted peripheral T cells were included. Germline assignment: CDR1 LNHDA and CDR2 SQIVND (reference sequence). The CDR3 sequence is 15 residues long. Trimming left V 4 bases short and J 1 base short, with 13 bases between. This clonotype showed up many times. Its specificity is unknown. Alpha and beta constant-region primers primed reverse transcription of about 500 ng RNA. Each of the alpha and beta chains got its own library through chain-specific third strand synthesis with indices. One primer pair amplified all rearrangements per chain; each cDNA got molecular barcodes. TCRdb itself ran the 5' RACE reads through MiXCR, one entry per CDR3 protein. The table has 8,000 to 10,000 distinct CDR3 sequences, approximately 7% seen once.

The chain uses TRBV19 and TRBJ1-1; D may be TRBD1 (6 bases). The clonotype originates from an adult with HIV infection. The sample was blood, taken before antiretroviral therapy. DNA of the CDR3: TGTGCCAGTAGTAAGAACCAACAGGGGAACACTGAAGCTTTCTTT. Translating gives CASSKNQQGNTEAFF.